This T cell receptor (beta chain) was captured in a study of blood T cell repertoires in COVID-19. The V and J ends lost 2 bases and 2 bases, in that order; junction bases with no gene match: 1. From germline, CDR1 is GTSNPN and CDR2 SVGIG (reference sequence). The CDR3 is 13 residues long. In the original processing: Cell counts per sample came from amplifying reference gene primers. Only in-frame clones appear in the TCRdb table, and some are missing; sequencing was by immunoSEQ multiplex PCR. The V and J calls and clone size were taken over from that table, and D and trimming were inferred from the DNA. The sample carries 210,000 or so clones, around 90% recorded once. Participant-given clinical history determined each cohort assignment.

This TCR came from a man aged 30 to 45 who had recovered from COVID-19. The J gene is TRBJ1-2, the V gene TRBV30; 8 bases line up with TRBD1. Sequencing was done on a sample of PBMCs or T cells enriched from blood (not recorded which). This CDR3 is CAWSRQGNYGYTF. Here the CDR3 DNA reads TGTGCCTGGAGTCGACAGGGGAACTATGGCTACACCTTC.